This T cell receptor beta chain comes out of a study of cytomegalovirus exposure and HLA in healthy donors. In its sample, this clone was seen a few times. It was with 60 Vbeta and 13 Jbeta primers that the PCR ran. Clones were sequenced by immunoSEQ multiplex PCR, and TCRdb holds only the in-frame ones, with some missing. Altogether fewer than 70,000 clones are present, 70% to 85% being singletons, with the ten largest covering around 1.7%. The CDR3 runs 18 residues. Trimming pared 3 bases from V and 0 bases from J, leaving 15 bases between. Germline V CDR1 and CDR2: ENHRY, SYGVKD. The material sequenced was PBMCs. This chain connects TRBV10-3 to TRBJ1-6, with TRBD1 as a possible D gene (6 bases). This TCR was sampled from a man aged 40-50 years in good health and CMV-seronegative. CDR3 sequence (DNA): TGTGCCATCAGTGAACTGAGGACAGACAGCTCCTATAATTCACCCCTCCACTTT. Its translation: CAISELRTDSSYNSPLHF.